The 2 T cell receptor beta chains given below trace back to one sample, sequenced in a study of T cells after yellow fever vaccination. TCRdb reprocessed the 5' RACE reads via MiXCR and lists one record per CDR3 protein. The data contain more than 95,000 distinct CDR3 sequences, approximately 9% of them singletons. This material consisted of CD8+ T cells sorted from PBMCs, taken on the day of the yellow fever booster vaccination. These receptors were collected from a man aged 18 to 30 who received the YFV17D yellow fever vaccine.

The chain is built from TRBV6-5 and TRBJ2-5; D is undetermined. The V end was cut by 2 bases, the J end by 2 bases, with 6 bases between. This CDR3 has 13 amino acids. In germline, CDR1 is MNHEY, CDR2 SVGAGI. The CDR3 bases are TGTGCCAGCAGTTACGGGCCTCAAGAGACCCAGTACTTC. It yields the protein CASSYGPQETQYF.

This clonotype was counted only a few times. The chain couples TRBV5-1 to TRBJ1-3; no clear D. CDR1 SGHRS and CDR2 YFSETQ come from the germline V gene. Trimming took 4 bases from V and 0 from J, leaving 5 bases between them. This CDR3 spans 13 amino acids. In DNA, the CDR3 is TGCGCCAGCAGCGGAATCTCTGGAAACACCATATATTTT. Amino acids: CASSGISGNTIYF.